The next 15 T cell receptor beta chains were all read from a single sample in a study of shared clonotypes between healthy human individuals. Assay: immunoSEQ multiplex PCR; the TCRdb copy retains only in-frame clones and omits some. The table includes some 2.1 million clones, roughly 95% detected once. The sequenced sample was naive CD4+ T cells sorted from blood. Subset reported: CD45RA+ positively selected. Source of these receptors: a man between 18 and 35 years old in good health.

CDR3 DNA sequence: TGTGCCAGCAGCCCAAGGGGCACCTATAATTCACCCCTCCACTTT. Its translation is CASSPRGTYNSPLHF. The V and J genes are TRBV9 and TRBJ1-6; TRBD1 might be the D (5 bases). This CDR3 contains 15 residues. Germline-derived CDR1 and CDR2 are SGDLS and YYNGEE. Trimming took off 4 bases at V and 2 bases at J, with 10 bases between the two ends.

This sequence joins TRBV7-9 and TRBJ2-7; tentative D call: TRBD2 (5 bases). The germline V and J ends were trimmed by 2 bases and 0 bases, with 14 bases remaining between them. Per the germline V gene, CDR1 is SEHNR and CDR2 is FQNEAQ (reference sequence). This CDR3 has 16 residues. This CDR3 is CASSLKFTEGSYEQYF. The CDR3 bases are TGTGCCAGCAGCTTAAAATTTACAGAGGGCTCCTACGAGCAGTACTTC.

In nucleotides, the CDR3 is TGTGCCAGCAGCCCGTTAGCGGGGGGCCGCTATGAGCAGTTCTTC. This sequence encodes CASSPLAGGRYEQFF. This sequence joins TRBV9 and TRBJ2-1; 10 bases align to TRBD2. The germline V gene encodes CDR1 SGDLS and CDR2 YYNGEE. After removal of 4 bases from V and 8 bases from J, the junction contained 9 bases not matched to a gene. The CDR3 sequence is 15 residues long.

V usage is TRBV18 and J usage is TRBJ2-1; the D gene is possibly TRBD1 (5 bases). With 4 bases removed from V and 5 bases from J, the gap between germline ends came to 15 bases. The germline V gene has CDR1 KGHSH and CDR2 LQKENI. The CDR3 sequence is 15 residues long. The CDR3 bases are TGTGCCAGCTCACGCGCGGACACAAGTGACAATGAGCAGTTCTTC. It encodes CASSRADTSDNEQFF.

In the case of this clone: Given a much more abundant clone one base away, this may be a read error. V gene TRBV28 combines with J gene TRBJ1-5; TRBD1 matches at 7 bases. Germline-derived CDR1 and CDR2 are MDHEN and SYDVKM. After removal of 9 bases from V and 2 bases from J, the junction contained 4 bases not matched to a gene. The CDR3 contains 13 residues. CDR3 protein: CASSQGGNQPQHF. For the CDR3, the DNA is TGTGCCAGTAGCCAGGGGGGCAATCAGCCCCAGCATTTT.

This clone was seen once. The chain has TRBV5-6 and TRBJ2-7; tentative D call: TRBD2 (5 bases). CDR1 is SGHDT and CDR2 is YYEEEE in the germline V gene. The CDR3 contains 12 residues. Trimming shortened V by 2 bases and J by 9 bases, and 12 bases separated the two germline ends. CDR3 nucleotide sequence: TGTGCCAGCAGCTTCGACGGGAAGGGGCAGTACTTC. It encodes CASSFDGKGQYF. Full variable domain (missing parts from reference TRBV5-6 and TRBJ2-7): DAGVTQSPTHLIKTRGQQVTLRCSPKSGHDTVSWYQQALGQGPQFIFQYYEEEERQRGNFPDRFSGHQFPNYSSELNVNALLLGDSALYLCASSFDGKGQYFGPGTRLTVT.

The chain links TRBV4-3 to TRBJ2-5, with D unresolved. This CDR3 contains 15 residues. The germline V and J ends were trimmed by 3 bases and 4 bases, with 15 bases remaining between them. Germline CDR1 reads LGHNA; CDR2 reads YSLEER. Here the CDR3 reads CASSHTVGHGETQYF. Here the CDR3 DNA reads TGCGCCAGCAGCCACACAGTGGGCCATGGAGAGACCCAGTACTTC.

The J gene is TRBJ1-6, the V gene TRBV10-2, with 7 bases aligning to TRBD1. There are 14 residues in the CDR3. Trimming removed 5 bases from V and 10 bases from J; junction bases left unmatched: 8. Germline values: CDR1 WSHSY, CDR2 SAAADI. The CDR3 DNA reads as TGCGCCAGCAGTAACGACAGGGTTGGATCACCCCTCCACTTT. Translation: CASSNDRVGSPLHF.

This clone was seen just once. The chain joins TRBV6-1 to TRBJ1-4; 7 nucleotides align to TRBD1. The CDR3 has 15 residues. V was pared by 3 bases and J by 5 bases, with 6 bases of the junction left unmatched. In germline, CDR1 is MNHNS, CDR2 SASEGT. CDR3 amino acids: CASSERGQINEKLFF. CDR3 nucleotides: TGTGCCAGCAGTGAGAGGGGACAGATAAATGAAAAACTGTTTTTT.

The chain joins TRBV5-1 to TRBJ1-1, with D possibly matching TRBD1 (6 bases). CDR3 length: 15 amino acids. V gave up 4 bases and J gave up 4 bases, with 17 bases separating them. The germline V gene has CDR1 SGHRS and CDR2 YFSETQ. The CDR3 protein is CASSPLTGKSTEAFF. CDR3 coding DNA: TGCGCCAGCAGCCCGCTCACAGGGAAATCCACTGAAGCTTTCTTT.

The CDR3, as DNA: TGTGCCAGCAGCTCGCTAGCGGATGAGCAGTTCTTC. This gives the protein CASSSLADEQFF. The rearrangement links TRBV5-4 to TRBJ2-1, with 7 bases fitting TRBD2. The CDR3 totals 12 residues. Per germline, CDR1 SGHNT and CDR2 YYREEE (reference sequence). Germline trimming cut 3 bases from V and 8 bases from J; bases unmatched to any gene: 2.

The chain links TRBV7-2 to TRBJ2-7; 10 bases are a match to TRBD1. Per the germline V gene, CDR1 is SGHTA and CDR2 is FQGNSA. This CDR3 spans 16 amino acids. V gave up 3 bases and J gave up 5 bases; unmatched junction bases: 10. This chain's CDR3 is CASSFRTGTGADEQYF. DNA of the CDR3: TGTGCCAGCAGCTTTAGAACCGGGACAGGGGCCGACGAGCAGTACTTC.

This sequence joins TRBV6-1 and TRBJ1-5; the D gene is possibly TRBD1 (6 bases). The CDR3 spans 15 residues. The V gene's germline CDR1 is MNHNS and CDR2 SASEGT. The V gene lost 6 bases and the J gene lost 0 bases, with 12 bases spanning the gap. The CDR3 region has the DNA TGTGCCAGCAGACCTCAGGGGAATAGCAATCAGCCCCAGCATTTT. Translated: CASRPQGNSNQPQHF.

This sequence joins TRBV5-1 and TRBJ1-1; 10 bases line up with TRBD1. The CDR3 runs 15 residues. The ends lost 6 bases at V and 5 bases at J; junction bases unmatched: 10. Germline lookup yields CDR1 SGHRS and CDR2 YFSETQ. Written as DNA, the CDR3 is TGCGCCAGCACTCGACAGGGGGCGTCGTTGACTGAAGCTTTCTTT. Its translation: CASTRQGASLTEAFF.

V and J are TRBV6-1 and TRBJ1-1; D call uncertain. With 5 bases removed from V and 3 bases from J, the gap between germline ends came to 10 bases. The CDR3 is 13 residues long. Germline-derived CDR1 and CDR2 are MNHNS and SASEGT. The CDR3 reads CASSINWDTEAFF. The CDR3 nucleotides are TGTGCCAGCAGTATAAACTGGGACACTGAAGCTTTCTTT.